The entry that follows covers one T cell receptor (beta chain) sequence. This record belongs to a study of T cell changes during pregnancy in multiple sclerosis. Data came from immunoSEQ multiplex PCR; TCRdb stores just in-frame clones and leaves some out. This table holds about 93,000 clones, 80% to 95% found once. V shed 0 bases and J 2 bases; nucleotides not matched to a gene: 3. The CDR3 is 14 amino acids. Germline-derived CDR1 and CDR2 are GTSNPN and SVGIG (reference sequence). This sample comprised peripheral blood, obtained after pregnancy. The receptor comes from a female donor with multiple sclerosis, enrolled in a pregnancy study. The chain employs TRBV30 and TRBJ2-7, with 8 positions matching TRBD2. This CDR3 reads CAWSVSGGPYEQYF. CDR3 nucleotide sequence: TGTGCCTGGAGTGTAAGCGGGGGTCCCTACGAGCAGTACTTC.